Listed below are T cell receptor beta chains from one sample, sequenced in a study of regulatory T cells in long-lasting Graves disease. MiXCR was run by TCRdb on the multiplex PCR reads, yielding one entry per CDR3 protein. Here the sample spans 450,000 to 650,000 distinct CDR3 sequences, around 16% being singletons. These data also formed part of another study, on T cells in Graves' hyperthyroidism and ophthalmopathy.

The source material was peripheral blood mononuclear cells (PBMCs), sampled at new diagnosis, from a patient treated with antithyroid drugs. All receptors derive from a middle-aged woman with Graves disease. CDR3s include the opening cysteine and the closing phenylalanine or tryptophan.

J gene: TRBJ1-4
V gene: TRBV30
CDR3 protein: CAWLRGNEKLFF

J gene: TRBJ1-5
V gene: TRBV6-1
CDR3 protein: CASRGGAWEPQHF

J gene: TRBJ1-3
V gene: TRBV28
CDR3 protein: CASTDPGSGNTIYF

J gene: TRBJ2-7
V gene: TRBV28
CDR3 protein: CASSTGTSPYEQYF

J gene: TRBJ2-2
V gene: TRBV5-1
CDR3 protein: CASSLRRNRGQTNTGELFF

J gene: TRBJ1-2
V gene: TRBV6-1
CDR3 protein: CASKGSPDTANYGYTF

J gene: TRBJ2-1
V gene: TRBV12-3/TRBV12-4
CDR3 protein: CASRYSRTGRHNEQFF

J gene: TRBJ1-2
V gene: TRBV3-1
CDR3 protein: CASSQGGRSDGYTF

J gene: TRBJ2-5
V gene: TRBV2
CDR3 protein: CASSDYRTPQETQYF

J gene: TRBJ1-5
V gene: TRBV28
CDR3 protein: CASSPIPHQPQHF

J gene: TRBJ2-1
V gene: TRBV9
CDR3 protein: CASSEPGLAKGEQFF

J gene: TRBJ2-1
V gene: TRBV7-9
CDR3 protein: CASSEGADEQFF

J gene: TRBJ2-3
V gene: TRBV11-3
CDR3 protein: CASSLRSGRATDTQYF

J gene: TRBJ2-1
V gene: TRBV6-2/TRBV6-3
CDR3 protein: CASSYRGLAVYNEQFF

J gene: TRBJ2-1
V gene: TRBV29-1
CDR3 protein: CSVGLAGRYNEQFF

J gene: TRBJ1-4
V gene: TRBV2
CDR3 protein: CASRGDSFNEKLFF